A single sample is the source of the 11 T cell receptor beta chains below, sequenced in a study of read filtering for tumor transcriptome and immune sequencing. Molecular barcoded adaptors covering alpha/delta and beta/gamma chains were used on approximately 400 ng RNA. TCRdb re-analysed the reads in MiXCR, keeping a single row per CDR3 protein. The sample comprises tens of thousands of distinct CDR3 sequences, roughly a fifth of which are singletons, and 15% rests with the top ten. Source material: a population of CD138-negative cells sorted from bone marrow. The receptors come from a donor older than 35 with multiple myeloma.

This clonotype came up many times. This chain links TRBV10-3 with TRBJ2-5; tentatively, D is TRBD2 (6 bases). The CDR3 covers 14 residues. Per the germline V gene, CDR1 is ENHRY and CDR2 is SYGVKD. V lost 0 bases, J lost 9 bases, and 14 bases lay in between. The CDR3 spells CAISESNGGPAQYF. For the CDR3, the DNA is TGTGCCATCAGTGAGTCTAACGGGGGACCGGCCCAGTACTTC.

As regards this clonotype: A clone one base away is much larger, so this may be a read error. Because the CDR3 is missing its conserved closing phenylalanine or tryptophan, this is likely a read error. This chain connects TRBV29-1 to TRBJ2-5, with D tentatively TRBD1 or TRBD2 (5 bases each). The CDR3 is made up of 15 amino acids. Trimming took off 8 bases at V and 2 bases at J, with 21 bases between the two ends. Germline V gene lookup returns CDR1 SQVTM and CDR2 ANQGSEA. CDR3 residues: CSYRRGGGLQETQYL. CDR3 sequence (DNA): TGCAGCTACCGAAGGGGTGGGGGTTTACAAGAGACCCAGTACTTA.

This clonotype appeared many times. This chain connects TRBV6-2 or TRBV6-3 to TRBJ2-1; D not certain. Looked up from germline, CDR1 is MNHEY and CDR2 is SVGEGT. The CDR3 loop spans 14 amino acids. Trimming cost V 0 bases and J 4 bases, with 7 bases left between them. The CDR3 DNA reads TGTGCCAGCAGTTACTCGTCTATTTACAATGAGCAGTTCTTC. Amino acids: CASSYSSIYNEQFF.

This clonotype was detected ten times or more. The CDR3 is CASSQTSGSGETQYF. DNA of the CDR3: TGTGCCAGCAGCCAGACTAGCGGGAGTGGGGAGACCCAGTACTTC. The chain is built from TRBV7-2 and TRBJ2-5, with 12 bases lining up with TRBD2. With V trimmed by 5 bases and J by 5 bases, 6 bases remained unmatched. The CDR3 totals 15 residues. Germline assignment: CDR1 SGHTA and CDR2 FQGNSA. Using reference TRBV7-2 and TRBJ2-5 for the parts outside the CDR3, the full variable domain is GAGVSQSPSNKVTEKGKDVELRCDPISGHTALYWYRQSLGQGLEFLIYFQGNSAPDKSGLPSDRFSAERTGGSVSTLTIQRTQQEDSAVYLCASSQTSGSGETQYFGPGTRLLVL.

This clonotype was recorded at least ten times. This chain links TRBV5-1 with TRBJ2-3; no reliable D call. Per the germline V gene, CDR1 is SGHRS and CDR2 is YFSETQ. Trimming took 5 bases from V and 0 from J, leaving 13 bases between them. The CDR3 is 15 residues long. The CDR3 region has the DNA TGCGCCAGCAGATCCGGCCCAGGTAGCACAGATACGCAGTATTTT. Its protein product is CASRSGPGSTDTQYF.

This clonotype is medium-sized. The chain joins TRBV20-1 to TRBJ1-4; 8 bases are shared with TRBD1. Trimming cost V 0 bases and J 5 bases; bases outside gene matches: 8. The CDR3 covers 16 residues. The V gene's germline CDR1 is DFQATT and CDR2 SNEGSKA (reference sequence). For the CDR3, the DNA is TGCAGTGCTAGAGATCTGACAGGGGCCGGCAATGAAAAACTGTTTTTT. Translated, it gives CSARDLTGAGNEKLFF.

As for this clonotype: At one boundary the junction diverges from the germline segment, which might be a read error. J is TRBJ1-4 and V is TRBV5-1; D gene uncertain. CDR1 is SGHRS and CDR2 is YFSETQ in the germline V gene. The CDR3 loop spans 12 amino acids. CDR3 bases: TGCGCCAGTAGCTTGGGAGATGAAAAACTGTATTTT. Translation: CASSLGDEKLYF.

CDR3 sequence reads: CASSIGPHWLDTQYF. CDR3 DNA sequence: TGTGCCAGTAGTATAGGACCTCACTGGTTAGATACGCAGTATTTT. The rearrangement joins TRBV19 to TRBJ2-3; D is uncertain. The germline gives CDR1 LNHDA, CDR2 SQIVND (reference sequence). This CDR3 is built from 15 residues. V was cut by 1 base and J by 5 bases, with 13 bases left in between.

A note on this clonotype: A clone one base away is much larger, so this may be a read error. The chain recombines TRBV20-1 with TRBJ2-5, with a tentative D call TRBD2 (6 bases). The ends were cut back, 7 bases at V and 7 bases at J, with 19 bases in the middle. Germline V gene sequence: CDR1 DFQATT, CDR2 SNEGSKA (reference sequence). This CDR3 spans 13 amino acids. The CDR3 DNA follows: TGCAGTGTTGAGGTGGTTGGGGGAGGGACCCAGTACTTC. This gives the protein CSVEVVGGGTQYF.

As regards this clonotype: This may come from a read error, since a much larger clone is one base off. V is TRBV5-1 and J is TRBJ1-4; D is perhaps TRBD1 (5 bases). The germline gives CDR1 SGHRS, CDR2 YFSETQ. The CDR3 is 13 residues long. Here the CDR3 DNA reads TGCGCCAGCAGCCCAAGGGGCCGTGAAAGACTGTTTTTT. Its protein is CASSPRGRERLFF.

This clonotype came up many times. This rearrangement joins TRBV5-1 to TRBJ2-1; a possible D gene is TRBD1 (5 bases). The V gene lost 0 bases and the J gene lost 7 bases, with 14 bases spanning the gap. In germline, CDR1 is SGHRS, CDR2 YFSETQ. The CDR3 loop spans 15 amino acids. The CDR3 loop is CASSLVVDSVNEQFF. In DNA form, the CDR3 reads TGCGCCAGCAGCTTGGTGGTCGACAGCGTAAATGAGCAGTTCTTC.